The clone carrying this T cell receptor beta chain rates as medium-sized (0.01 to 0.1%). Its antigen is undetermined. This CDR3 comprises 15 residues. The V segment lost 3 bases and the J segment 3 bases; nucleotides outside the gene matches: 7. Germline V CDR1 and CDR2: KGHDR, SFDVKD. This sample stems from a study of vaccination and CD4 T cells after COVID-19. Study background: SARS-CoV-2 positivity in convalescent patients was established by nasal swab PCR; some ten had mild and one severe disease. In the control cultures, a CEFX pool, an HIV-1 Nef pool, or no peptide was supplied. Investigators drew the post-COVID samples a median about 98 days after diagnosis, with a range of 35 to 161.

The Oncomine TCR Beta short-read assay was applied to DNA of cultured CD4+ T cells. In TCRdb, the PCR reads were re-called with MiXCR into one record per CDR3 protein. In the table there are 6,500 to 9,000 distinct CDR3 sequences, around a fifth of which are singletons. Treatment: approximately nine-day PBMC culture with coronavirus spike peptide pools or control peptides (ViraFEST assay). Antigen-specific T cell expansion with peptide pools preceded TCR sequencing in the ViraFEST approach. The J gene is TRBJ2-7, the V gene TRBV24-1, with 7 bases aligning to TRBD1. Sequencing was performed on CD4+ T cells from blood, cultured in vitro, taken after SARS-CoV-2 vaccination. This receptor was obtained from a human donor who had recovered from COVID-19. The CDR3 protein is CATSDPRDSFYEQYF. The CDR3 DNA sequence: TGTGCCACCAGTGATCCCCGGGACAGCTTCTACGAGCAGTACTTC.